The 13 T cell receptor beta chains below all came from one sample that was sequenced in a study of T cell responses to AZD1222 COVID-19 vaccine. The assay was immunoSEQ multiplex PCR, and TCRdb's table has in-frame clones only and misses some. The table includes around 120,000 clones, 70% to 90% detected once. Specimen: peripheral blood, collected on day 0 of AZD1222 vaccination. Receptors originate from an adult in good health.

The CDR3 here is CASSQGQGYGYTF. CDR3 coding DNA: TGCGCCAGCAGCCAGGGACAGGGGTATGGCTACACCTTC. The rearrangement links TRBV5-1 to TRBJ1-2; 10 bases line up with TRBD1. This CDR3 has 13 amino acids. V gave up 4 bases and J gave up 5 bases; unmatched junction bases: 2. Germline V CDR1 and CDR2: SGHRS, YFSETQ.

The chain is built from TRBV18 and TRBJ1-2; maybe TRBD1 (6 bases). V lost 2 bases and J 0 bases, leaving 13 bases between the germline ends. The germline gives CDR1 KGHSH, CDR2 LQKENI. The CDR3 contains 16 residues. The CDR3 coding sequence is TGTGCCAGCTCACCATTTACAGGGAGATCTAACTATGGCTACACCTTC. Residues: CASSPFTGRSNYGYTF.

The chain recombines TRBV27 with TRBJ1-1, with D possibly TRBD1 on 5 matching bases. This CDR3 contains 13 residues. Germline CDR1 reads MNHEY; CDR2 reads SMNVEV (reference sequence). V gave up 6 bases and J gave up 3 bases, with 11 bases separating them. CDR3 loop: CASSREGYTEAFF. As DNA, the CDR3 is TGTGCCAGCAGCAGAGAGGGGTACACTGAAGCTTTCTTT.

The chain employs TRBV10-3 and TRBJ1-1; TRBD1 aligns across 9 bases. The CDR3 consists of 15 residues. Germline trimming cut 9 bases from V and 4 bases from J; bases unmatched to any gene: 12. From germline, CDR1 is ENHRY and CDR2 SYGVKD. The chain's CDR3 is CAMTGDRGKSTEAFF. The CDR3 bases are TGTGCCATGACCGGCGACAGGGGGAAGAGCACTGAAGCTTTCTTT.

V gene TRBV15 combines with J gene TRBJ1-5; 7 bases map to TRBD1. The CDR3 contains 18 residues. Per germline, CDR1 LNHNV and CDR2 YYDKDF (reference sequence). The V and J ends lost 0 bases and 2 bases, in that order; junction bases with no gene match: 10. The CDR3 DNA reads as TGTGCCACCAGCAGAGATATTACGACAGGGTATGGCAATCAGCCCCAGCATTTT. It yields the protein CATSRDITTGYGNQPQHF.

The gene calls are TRBV5-1 and TRBJ1-1, with no clear D. Germline V CDR1 and CDR2: SGHRS, YFSETQ. The CDR3 consists of 15 residues. V lost 0 bases and J 0 bases, leaving 9 bases between the germline ends. CDR3 in amino acids: CASSLEDVLNTEAFF. CDR3 nucleotide sequence: TGCGCCAGCAGCTTGGAAGACGTACTGAACACTGAAGCTTTCTTT.

This sequence joins TRBV5-1 and TRBJ2-3; TRBD2 matches at 10 bases. This CDR3 region has 17 residues. V lost 0 bases, J lost 4 bases, and 8 bases stayed unmatched. Germline-derived CDR1 and CDR2 are SGHRS and YFSETQ. The CDR3 sequence: CASSLAGSGGSSDTQYF. DNA for the CDR3: TGCGCCAGCAGCTTGGCGGGTAGCGGGGGGTCCTCAGATACGCAGTATTTT.

The chain uses TRBV3-1 (or the pseudogene TRBV3-2) and TRBJ1-3, with 8 bases fitting TRBD1. The trim removed 5 bases at V and 2 bases at J, leaving 5 bases unmatched. The CDR3 loop spans 15 amino acids. Germline V gives CDR1 LGHDT, CDR2 YNNKEL (reference sequence). The CDR3 sequence: CASSSQQGAGNTIYF. In DNA form, the CDR3 reads TGTGCCAGCAGCTCGCAACAGGGGGCTGGAAACACCATATATTTT.

This chain connects TRBV21-1 to TRBJ1-4; the tabulated D call, TRBD1, remains unverified against the DNA. TRBV21-1 is recorded as a pseudogene. The CDR3 extends over 20 amino acids. CDR3 sequence: CASSEGPLSNRGSTNEKLFF. In nucleotides, the CDR3 is TGTGCCAGCAGCGAAGGCCCTCTTTCCAATAGGGGATCAACTAATGAAAAACTGTTTTTT.

The rearrangement uses TRBV3-1 (or the pseudogene TRBV3-2) and TRBJ2-2; D remains ambiguous. The germline V gene has CDR1 LGHDT and CDR2 YNNKEL (reference sequence). The germline V and J ends were trimmed by 0 bases and 5 bases, with 7 bases remaining between them. The CDR3 has 14 amino acids. The CDR3 is CASSQDPGTGELFF. The CDR3 DNA is TGTGCCAGCAGCCAAGATCCCGGGACCGGGGAGCTGTTTTTT.

The V and J genes are TRBV28 and TRBJ1-2; TRBD1 matches 8 bases. Germline loops: CDR1 MDHEN, CDR2 SYDVKM. The CDR3 length is 14 residues. V was clipped by 9 bases and J by 0 bases; unmatched bases: 6. The CDR3 is CASRTGQANYGYTF. The CDR3 DNA reads as TGTGCCAGTCGGACAGGGCAGGCTAACTATGGCTACACCTTC.

The chain carries TRBV5-6 and TRBJ2-1; D is ambiguous. V was clipped by 1 base and J by 10 bases, with 9 bases between them. The CDR3 is 12 residues long. Germline values: CDR1 SGHDT, CDR2 YYEEEE. The CDR3 spells CASSLMLREQFF. Here the CDR3 DNA reads TGTGCCAGCAGCTTGATGCTAAGGGAGCAGTTCTTC.

The gene calls are TRBV28 and TRBJ1-1; 10 bases are a match to TRBD1. From germline, CDR1 is MDHEN and CDR2 SYDVKM. The CDR3 contains 12 residues. V lost 6 bases, J lost 6 bases, and 1 base stayed unmatched. DNA for the CDR3: TGTGCCAGCAGAGGACAGGGGGCTGAAGCTTTCTTT. Translating gives CASRGQGAEAFF.